The clone carrying this T cell receptor beta chain was seen more than once but under ten times. Its antigen remains unknown. These data originate in a study of T cell repertoires in cytomegalovirus infection. For the study at large: Recently identified HLA-C-restricted and well-studied HLA-B-restricted CMV epitopes were used. The study's findings and limits: HLA-C-restricted CMV clonotypes gave the most frequent clonotype in two of eight donors.

TCRdb reanalysed the reads using MiXCR and keeps one entry per CDR3 protein. The data hold 310,000 or so distinct CDR3 sequences, with roughly 25% observed a single time. V gave up 2 bases and J gave up 5 bases, with 16 bases separating them. This CDR3 spans 16 amino acids. The germline V gene has CDR1 KGHSH and CDR2 LQKENI. The receptor comes from a human donor in good health (CMV status not recorded). Some clones in this sample may be carry-over from other donors' samples. Sequenced material: cultured PBMCs, taken from culture after CMV antigen stimulation. This sequence joins TRBV18 and TRBJ2-1; D may be TRBD2 (5 bases). This CDR3 reads CASSPDLASRDNEQFF. In nucleotides, the CDR3 is TGTGCCAGCTCACCAGACTTAGCTAGCCGAGACAATGAGCAGTTCTTC.